A selection of T cell receptor beta chains follows, all from one sample in a study of memory CD4+ T cells and cytomegalovirus serostatus. Profiling relied on immunoSEQ multiplex PCR, and the TCRdb table lists in-frame clones only, not all of them. Among under 65,000 clones listed, approximately 78% were seen once. Sequencing used memory CD4+ T cells from blood. These receptors were collected from an adult in good health and CMV-seronegative. Each CDR3 is given with its conserved first and last residue. A D gene is named only where the DNA matches it firmly. Some rows mark clone size as missing; the rest say once, few, many or name a class of expanded clone.

CDR3nt	CDR3aa	d_gene	abundance	len	v_gene	j_gene
TGTGCCAGCAGTTACGGCGAGGGAGTGTACGAGCAGTACTTC	CASSYGEGVYEQYF	-	-	14	TRBV6-5	TRBJ2-7
TGTGCCAGCAGCTTAGCTTTAGAAGTTCCCGAGCAGTACTTC	CASSLALEVPEQYF	-	-	14	TRBV7-2	TRBJ2-7
TGTGCCTCCTCCCGGGACAGCTTTCTCTACGAGCAGTACTTC	CASSRDSFLYEQYF	TRBD1	-	14	TRBV10-3	TRBJ2-7
TGTGCCAGCAGCTTACCTTTTGGACAGGGAGTAGACGAGCAGTACTTC	CASSLPFGQGVDEQYF	TRBD1	-	16	TRBV11-2	TRBJ2-7
TGTGCCACCAGCAGGGACAGGGGAGGGTTGATGAACACTGAAGCTTTCTTT	CATSRDRGGLMNTEAFF	TRBD1	-	17	TRBV15	TRBJ1-1
TGTGCCTGGGGGGGCCAATCCTCCTACGAGCAGTACTTC	CAWGGQSSYEQYF	-	-	13	TRBV30	TRBJ2-7
TGTGCCAGCAGCCCGGGGACTAGCGGGATTCAGAATGAGCAGTTCTTC	CASSPGTSGIQNEQFF	TRBD2	-	16	TRBV5-4	TRBJ2-1
TGTGCCAGCTCACCCCGGGGTGCCAACGTCCTGACTTTC	CASSPRGANVLTF	-	-	13	TRBV18	TRBJ2-6
TGCGCCAGCAGCCAAGTGATCCTGCAAGAGACCCAGTACTTC	CASSQVILQETQYF	-	few	14	TRBV4-1	TRBJ2-5
TGTGCCAGCTCACCAGCGGGGGGCCTGAACACCGGGGAGCTGTTTTTT	CASSPAGGLNTGELFF	TRBD2	-	16	TRBV18	TRBJ2-2
TGTGCCAGCAGCCAGGAACAGGGTAGCTCCTACGAGCAGTACTTC	CASSQEQGSSYEQYF	-	few	15	TRBV4-2	TRBJ2-7
TGCAGCGTGCGACTAGCGGGAGGGCCAAAGCGTGCAGATACGCAGTATTTT	CSVRLAGGPKRADTQYF	TRBD2	once	17	TRBV29-1	TRBJ2-3
TGTGCCAGCAGCCAACTCAACAGGGGTAGTTATGGCTACACCTTC	CASSQLNRGSYGYTF	TRBD1	few	15	TRBV4-2	TRBJ1-2
TGCGCCAGCAGCTTGGGGACCTACGAGCAGTACTTC	CASSLGTYEQYF	-	few	12	TRBV5-1	TRBJ2-7
TGTGCCAGCAGTGAGGGAGACAGGGGGCGCGGGGTTTACGAGCAGTACTTC	CASSEGDRGRGVYEQYF	TRBD1	-	17	TRBV25-1	TRBJ2-7
TGTGCCAGCAGTACAGGGTCGGGATTGGGCGAGCAGTACTTC	CASSTGSGLGEQYF	-	few	14	TRBV28	TRBJ2-7
TGTGCCACCAGCAGAGAGGGATTTCGAGGACTAGCGGGAGGGCCACTGGTCACTGAGCAGTTCTTC	CATSREGFRGLAGGPLVTEQFF	TRBD2	-	22	TRBV15	TRBJ2-1
TGTGCCAGCTTAGAGACTTTGCAAGAGACCCAGTACTTC	CASLETLQETQYF	-	-	13	TRBV18	TRBJ2-5
TGTGCCAGCAGTGTATCCGGGACAGGATGGAATGAGCAGTTCTTC	CASSVSGTGWNEQFF	TRBD1	-	15	TRBV2	TRBJ2-1
TGTGCCAGCTCACCATCAGGCCTCCCCGGGGAAGATACGCAGTATTTT	CASSPSGLPGEDTQYF	-	-	16	TRBV18	TRBJ2-3
TGTGCCAGCAGCTTTGACAGGGGACCACGGGAGACCCAGTACTTC	CASSFDRGPRETQYF	TRBD1	-	15	TRBV7-3	TRBJ2-5
TGTGCCAGCAGCTTACGGGATGGCACTGAAGCTTTCTTT	CASSLRDGTEAFF	-	few	13	TRBV7-8	TRBJ1-1
TGTGCCAGCAGTGAGGCAGGCTTGAACACTGAAGCTTTCTTT	CASSEAGLNTEAFF	-	-	14	TRBV2	TRBJ1-1
TGTGCCAGCAGACCCGGGACTAGCCTCTACGAGCAGTACTTC	CASRPGTSLYEQYF	TRBD2	few	14	TRBV11-2	TRBJ2-7
TGCGCCAGCAGTCAATCTCGTCGGACAGGGAAAGGAGAGCAGTACTTC	CASSQSRRTGKGEQYF	TRBD1	-	16	TRBV23-1	TRBJ2-7
TGTGCCAGCAGTGGGTTGAGGGAGACCCAGTACTTC	CASSGLRETQYF	-	-	12	TRBV2	TRBJ2-5
TGTGCCGTCGAGGGGGCGAACACCGGGGAGCTGTTTTTT	CAVEGANTGELFF	-	few	13	TRBV15	TRBJ2-2
TGTGCCAGCAGCTTTCGGCAGGGTTACACAGATACGCAGTATTTT	CASSFRQGYTDTQYF	-	few	15	TRBV5-4	TRBJ2-3
TGTGCCAGCAGACCCACTAGCGGGGGCTCCTACGAGCAGTACTTC	CASRPTSGGSYEQYF	TRBD2	-	15	TRBV28	TRBJ2-7
TGTGCCAGCAGCCCCCCGGACTCGGGGGAGCTGTTTTTT	CASSPPDSGELFF	-	-	13	TRBV7-3	TRBJ2-2
TGTGCCAGCTCACCAGAGGGACTGAAGAATGAAAAACTGTTTTTT	CASSPEGLKNEKLFF	-	-	15	TRBV18	TRBJ1-4
TGCGCCAGCAGCCCGGACCCACTTGGACTAGAAACTGAGCAGTTCTTC	CASSPDPLGLETEQFF	TRBD2	-	16	TRBV5-1	TRBJ2-1
TGTGCCAGCAGCTTAGGGGCCCGGAGTAGCGGGAGCGGGTACGAGCAGTACTTC	CASSLGARSSGSGYEQYF	TRBD2	-	18	TRBV7-9	TRBJ2-7
TGTGCTAGTGGTTTGGTACCATGGAGGGTCTACTTC	CASGLVPWRVYF	-	once	12	TRBV12-5	TRBJ2-7
TGTGCCAGCAGCTTCCCTCAGGGCTCTGGAAACACCATATATTTT	CASSFPQGSGNTIYF	-	-	15	TRBV7-9	TRBJ1-3
TGTGCCAGCAGCTTGGGACTAGCGGGAGGTACCTCGGTTGATGAGCAGTTCTTC	CASSLGLAGGTSVDEQFF	TRBD2	few	18	TRBV14	TRBJ2-1
TGTGCCAGCAGTTCTCGGCTCGGGGGCCAGGGTCAGCCCCAGCATTTT	CASSSRLGGQGQPQHF	-	once	16	TRBV28	TRBJ1-5
TGTGCCAGCAGTTTATCCGCTCCTAGCGCTGTCTCCTACGAGCAGTACTTC	CASSLSAPSAVSYEQYF	-	-	17	TRBV27	TRBJ2-7
TGTGCCAGCAGCCAGTCAGTCCGGACAGATACGCAGTATTTT	CASSQSVRTDTQYF	-	-	14	TRBV16	TRBJ2-3
TGCAGTGCTAGAATCGGGGATACGCAGTATTTT	CSARIGDTQYF	-	-	11	TRBV20-1	TRBJ2-3
TGCGCCAGCAATACCCACCTCAAAGCTCTTGGCACTGAAGCTTTCTTT	CASNTHLKALGTEAFF	-	few	16	TRBV5-1	TRBJ1-1
TGTGCCAGTAGTATAGGACAGGTTGGACCGTACGAGCAGTACTTC	CASSIGQVGPYEQYF	-	-	15	TRBV19	TRBJ2-7
TGCGCCAGCAGCCAAGATCCGACAGGGCGCATGAACACTGAAGCTTTCTTT	CASSQDPTGRMNTEAFF	TRBD1	-	17	TRBV4-1	TRBJ1-1